One sample yielded the 4 T cell receptor beta chains listed below, sequenced in a study of T cell responses to AZD1222 COVID-19 vaccine. TCRdb's table, derived via immunoSEQ multiplex PCR, lists solely in-frame clones and lacks some. The sample lists roughly 98,000 clones, approximately 90% seen once, with about 13% in the top ten. Sequenced material: peripheral blood, taken on day 0 of AZD1222 vaccination. Every receptor here comes from an adult in good health.

This chain connects TRBV5-1 to TRBJ2-2, with no clear D. The CDR3 has 13 amino acids. The V gene's germline CDR1 is SGHRS and CDR2 YFSETQ. The germline V and J ends were trimmed by 5 bases and 1 base, with 6 bases remaining between them. The CDR3 DNA reads TGCGCCAGCAGTCTTGGGAACACCGGGGAGCTGTTTTTT. It is translated as CASSLGNTGELFF.

The V gene is TRBV23-1, the J gene TRBJ1-2; no clear D gene. TRBV23-1 belongs to the ORF category, with a function that is uncertain. Trimming removed 2 bases at V and 6 bases at J, with 28 bases between. The CDR3 contains 19 residues. This CDR3 is CASSQRVGRRLTDTDGYTF. The CDR3 nucleotides are TGCGCCAGCAGTCAACGGGTGGGCAGGCGACTTACAGATACGGATGGCTACACCTTC.

This clone was detected only once. This chain links TRBV19 with TRBJ2-3, with unresolved D. Germline CDR1 LNHDA, CDR2 SQIVND (reference sequence). CDR3 size: 15 residues. Trimming shortened V by 3 bases and J by 1 base, and 11 bases separated the two germline ends. The CDR3 region is CASSIGPPGTDTQYF. The CDR3 DNA follows: TGTGCCAGTAGTATCGGGCCCCCTGGCACAGATACGCAGTATTTT.

J is TRBJ1-5 and V is TRBV28; TRBD1 agrees at 7 bases. After removal of 8 bases from V and 4 bases from J, the junction contained 5 bases not matched to a gene. The CDR3 is made up of 13 amino acids. Germline CDR1 MDHEN, CDR2 SYDVKM. CDR3 nucleotides: TGTGCCAGCTCCAGGGGGTTTAATCAGCCCCAGCATTTT. It translates to CASSRGFNQPQHF.